This is a list of T cell receptor beta chains from one sample in a study of CD8 T cells in Susac syndrome. MiXCR, run by TCRdb on the immunoSEQ multiplex PCR reads, gives a single entry per CDR3 protein. Of 150,000 to 200,000 distinct CDR3 sequences listed, about 94% were seen once; the top ten hold roughly 0.15%. Source material: CD4+ T cells from PBMCs. These receptors came from a human donor in good health. The CDR3 runs from the conserved cysteine through the conserved F or W. A D gene is named only where the DNA matches it firmly. Size values are once, few and many counts, or a class for expanded clones, and some rows have none.

d_call: TRBD2
v_call: TRBV7-2
clone_size: NA
j_call: TRBJ2-3
cdr3_nt: TGTGCCAGCAGCATAACTAGCGGGGGCCCAGATACGCAGTATTTT
cdr3_aa: CASSITSGGPDTQYF

d_call: NA
v_call: TRBV29-1
clone_size: NA
j_call: TRBJ2-3
cdr3_nt: TGCAGCGCCAACAGAGAAGATGCAGATACGCAGTATTTT
cdr3_aa: CSANREDADTQYF

d_call: NA
v_call: TRBV11-2
clone_size: NA
j_call: TRBJ2-5
cdr3_nt: TGTGCCAGCAGGTACCGGGCTCCCGAGGCCCAGTACTTC
cdr3_aa: CASRYRAPEAQYF

d_call: NA
v_call: TRBV5-4
clone_size: once
j_call: TRBJ1-6
cdr3_nt: TGTGCCAGCAGCTTGTGGGGTGGGTCACCCCTCCACTTT
cdr3_aa: CASSLWGGSPLHF

d_call: NA
v_call: TRBV1
clone_size: NA
j_call: TRBJ2-5
cdr3_nt: TGCACCAGCAGCCAAGAAGAGACCCAGTACTTC
cdr3_aa: CTSSQEETQYF

d_call: NA
v_call: TRBV20-1
clone_size: NA
j_call: TRBJ2-3
cdr3_nt: TGCAGTGCTAGAGGAGGGGCAGATACGCAGTATTTT
cdr3_aa: CSARGGADTQYF

d_call: NA
v_call: TRBV9
clone_size: once
j_call: TRBJ2-1
cdr3_nt: TGTGCCAGCAGCGTAGAGGAGGGCAATGAGCAGTTCTTC
cdr3_aa: CASSVEEGNEQFF

d_call: NA
v_call: TRBV6-1
clone_size: NA
j_call: TRBJ2-7
cdr3_nt: TGTGCCAGCAGTTTGGGGGCAATCCGCGAGCAGTACTTC
cdr3_aa: CASSLGAIREQYF

d_call: NA
v_call: TRBV20-1
clone_size: NA
j_call: TRBJ2-1
cdr3_nt: TGCAGTGCTAGAGATTTGGGGAGTAACAATGAGCAGTTCTTC
cdr3_aa: CSARDLGSNNEQFF

d_call: NA
v_call: TRBV5-1
clone_size: NA
j_call: TRBJ2-7
cdr3_nt: TGCGCCAGCAGCTTGGTCCCGGACAGATCCTACGAGCAGTACTTC
cdr3_aa: CASSLVPDRSYEQYF

d_call: NA
v_call: TRBV27
clone_size: NA
j_call: TRBJ1-2
cdr3_nt: TGTGCCAGCAGTGGGGGAAGACCCAACTATGGCTACACCTTC
cdr3_aa: CASSGGRPNYGYTF

d_call: NA
v_call: TRBV20-1
clone_size: NA
j_call: TRBJ2-7
cdr3_nt: TGCAGTGCTAAACACAGGGTCAACCCTTACGAGCAGTACTTC
cdr3_aa: CSAKHRVNPYEQYF

d_call: NA
v_call: TRBV29-1
clone_size: NA
j_call: TRBJ1-1
cdr3_nt: TGCAGCGTTGAAGATGTGGCCACGTGGGCTGAAGCTTTCTTT
cdr3_aa: CSVEDVATWAEAFF

d_call: TRBD1
v_call: TRBV12-3/TRBV12-4
clone_size: NA
j_call: TRBJ2-7
cdr3_nt: TGTGCCAGCAGCACAAACTTGGGGACAGCGCACTACGAGCAGTACTTC
cdr3_aa: CASSTNLGTAHYEQYF

d_call: NA
v_call: TRBV18
clone_size: NA
j_call: TRBJ2-3
cdr3_nt: TGTGCCAGCTCACCCCCGGAAAGCCCAGATACGCAGTATTTT
cdr3_aa: CASSPPESPDTQYF

d_call: NA
v_call: TRBV3-1
clone_size: NA
j_call: TRBJ2-5
cdr3_nt: TGTGCCAGCAGCCAGTTAGGCGAGACCCAGTACTTC
cdr3_aa: CASSQLGETQYF

d_call: NA
v_call: TRBV4-3
clone_size: NA
j_call: TRBJ2-1
cdr3_nt: TGCGCCAGCAGCCAAGATCTTTGGGGGCTCACGGAGTTCTTC
cdr3_aa: CASSQDLWGLTEFF

d_call: NA
v_call: TRBV25-1
clone_size: NA
j_call: TRBJ1-6
cdr3_nt: TGTGCCAGCAGTGGGGGAGGTGGTTGGGATTCACCCCTCCACTTT
cdr3_aa: CASSGGGGWDSPLHF

d_call: TRBD2
v_call: TRBV12-3/TRBV12-4
clone_size: NA
j_call: TRBJ2-1
cdr3_nt: TGTGCCAGCAGCTCGCGGGAGGTTGAGCAGTTCTTC
cdr3_aa: CASSSREVEQFF

d_call: NA
v_call: TRBV30
clone_size: NA
j_call: TRBJ2-3
cdr3_nt: TGTGCCTGGAGCAGAACAGATACGCAGTATTTT
cdr3_aa: CAWSRTDTQYF

d_call: NA
v_call: TRBV20-1
clone_size: NA
j_call: TRBJ2-6
cdr3_nt: TGCAGTGCTAGAGAGGGGACCCCAGCTGGGGCCAACGTCCTGACTTTC
cdr3_aa: CSAREGTPAGANVLTF

d_call: NA
v_call: TRBV30
clone_size: NA
j_call: TRBJ1-1
cdr3_nt: TGTGCCTGGAGGACTCTAGGGTTGCACTATGAAGCTTTCTTT
cdr3_aa: CAWRTLGLHYEAFF

d_call: NA
v_call: TRBV27
clone_size: NA
j_call: TRBJ1-2
cdr3_nt: TGTGCCAGCAGTTTATTTGCAGGGAGGGACGACTATGGCTACACCTTC
cdr3_aa: CASSLFAGRDDYGYTF

d_call: TRBD1
v_call: TRBV27
clone_size: NA
j_call: TRBJ1-2
cdr3_nt: TGTGCCAGCAGGCGGACAGGGTTCTATGGCTACACCTTC
cdr3_aa: CASRRTGFYGYTF

d_call: NA
v_call: TRBV5-1
clone_size: NA
j_call: TRBJ2-5
cdr3_nt: TGCGCCAGCAGCTTGGTGGCAGGGTCGGAGACCCAGTACTTC
cdr3_aa: CASSLVAGSETQYF

d_call: NA
v_call: TRBV28
clone_size: NA
j_call: TRBJ1-2
cdr3_nt: TGTGCCAGCAGTTTAATCGTTCGGGGGATACACACCTTC
cdr3_aa: CASSLIVRGIHTF

d_call: NA
v_call: TRBV24-1
clone_size: NA
j_call: TRBJ2-2
cdr3_nt: TGTGCCACCAGTGATGGACAGTACTTGAACACCGGGGAGCTGTTTTTT
cdr3_aa: CATSDGQYLNTGELFF

d_call: NA
v_call: TRBV7-2
clone_size: NA
j_call: TRBJ2-4
cdr3_nt: TGTGCCAGCAGCAAGACGTTCCAGGGGAACATTCAGTACTTC
cdr3_aa: CASSKTFQGNIQYF

d_call: NA
v_call: TRBV4-3
clone_size: NA
j_call: TRBJ1-2
cdr3_nt: TGCGCCAGCAGCCCGGGCCCTTTACAGGCCTATGGCTACACCTTC
cdr3_aa: CASSPGPLQAYGYTF

d_call: TRBD1
v_call: TRBV4-3
clone_size: NA
j_call: TRBJ1-2
cdr3_nt: TGCGCCAGCAGCCAAGGGACAGGGGACGGCTATGGCTACACCTTC
cdr3_aa: CASSQGTGDGYGYTF

d_call: NA
v_call: TRBV7-2
clone_size: NA
j_call: TRBJ1-2
cdr3_nt: TGTGCCAGCAGCTTACCGATTAGGGGCTATGGCTACACCTTC
cdr3_aa: CASSLPIRGYGYTF

d_call: TRBD1
v_call: TRBV28
clone_size: NA
j_call: TRBJ2-5
cdr3_nt: TGTGCCAGCAGTATCGGGACAGGGAGGGGAATAGAGACCCAGTACTTC
cdr3_aa: CASSIGTGRGIETQYF

d_call: NA
v_call: TRBV12-3/TRBV12-4
clone_size: NA
j_call: TRBJ2-2
cdr3_nt: TGTGCCAGCAGTCTGGGGATGGCCACCGGGGAGCTGTTTTTT
cdr3_aa: CASSLGMATGELFF

d_call: TRBD2
v_call: TRBV4-2
clone_size: NA
j_call: TRBJ2-1
cdr3_nt: TGTGCCAGCAGCCAAGCAGTAGAGCGGGGGGGCCGCAATGAGCAGTTCTTC
cdr3_aa: CASSQAVERGGRNEQFF

d_call: NA
v_call: TRBV14
clone_size: NA
j_call: TRBJ1-2
cdr3_nt: TGTGCCAGCAGCCGGCTCGACGGGCTTGGCTACACCTTC
cdr3_aa: CASSRLDGLGYTF

d_call: TRBD1
v_call: TRBV20-1
clone_size: NA
j_call: TRBJ1-6
cdr3_nt: TGCAGTGCTAGATGGATCGACTGGGACAGTGGAAATTCACCCCTCCACTTT
cdr3_aa: CSARWIDWDSGNSPLHF

d_call: NA
v_call: TRBV9
clone_size: NA
j_call: TRBJ2-3
cdr3_nt: TGTGCCAGCAGCCTAAGGTGGGGGCAGACAGATACGCAGTATTTT
cdr3_aa: CASSLRWGQTDTQYF